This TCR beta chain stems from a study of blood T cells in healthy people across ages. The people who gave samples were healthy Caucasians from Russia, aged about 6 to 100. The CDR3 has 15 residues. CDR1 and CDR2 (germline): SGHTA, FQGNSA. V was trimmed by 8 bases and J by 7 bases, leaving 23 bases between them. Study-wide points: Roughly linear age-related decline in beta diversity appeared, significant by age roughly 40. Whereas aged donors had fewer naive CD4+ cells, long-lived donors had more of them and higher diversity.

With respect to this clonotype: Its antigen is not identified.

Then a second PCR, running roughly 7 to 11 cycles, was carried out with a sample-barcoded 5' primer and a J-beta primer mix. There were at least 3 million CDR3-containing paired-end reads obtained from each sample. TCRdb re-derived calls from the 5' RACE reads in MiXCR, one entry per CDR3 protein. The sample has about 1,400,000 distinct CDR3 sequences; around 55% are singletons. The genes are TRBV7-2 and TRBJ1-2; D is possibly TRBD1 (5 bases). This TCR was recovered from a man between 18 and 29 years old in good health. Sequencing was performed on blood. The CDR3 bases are TGTGCCAGCGGCAACCGCCGGGACGCCGCCGGTGGCTACACCTTC. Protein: CASGNRRDAAGGYTF.